This T cell receptor (beta chain) comes out of a study of blood T cell repertoires in COVID-19. TCRdb keeps only in-frame clones here, not all; method: immunoSEQ multiplex PCR. The sample includes 80,000 to 100,000 clones, about 86% seen only once; the top ten take 10% to 15%. The junction had 1 base not matched to a gene; V was cut back by 1 base and J by 6 bases. The CDR3 sequence is 13 residues long. Germline loops: CDR1 LGHDT, CDR2 YNNKEL (reference sequence). Sequenced input: peripheral blood. The chain couples TRBV3-1 (or the pseudogene TRBV3-2) to TRBJ1-2; TRBD1 matches 8 bases. The TCR was taken from an older woman in a cohort sampled during active or convalescent COVID-19. The CDR3 DNA sequence: TGTGCCAGCAGCCAAGGACAGGGGAATGGCTACACCTTC. It codes for CASSQGQGNGYTF.